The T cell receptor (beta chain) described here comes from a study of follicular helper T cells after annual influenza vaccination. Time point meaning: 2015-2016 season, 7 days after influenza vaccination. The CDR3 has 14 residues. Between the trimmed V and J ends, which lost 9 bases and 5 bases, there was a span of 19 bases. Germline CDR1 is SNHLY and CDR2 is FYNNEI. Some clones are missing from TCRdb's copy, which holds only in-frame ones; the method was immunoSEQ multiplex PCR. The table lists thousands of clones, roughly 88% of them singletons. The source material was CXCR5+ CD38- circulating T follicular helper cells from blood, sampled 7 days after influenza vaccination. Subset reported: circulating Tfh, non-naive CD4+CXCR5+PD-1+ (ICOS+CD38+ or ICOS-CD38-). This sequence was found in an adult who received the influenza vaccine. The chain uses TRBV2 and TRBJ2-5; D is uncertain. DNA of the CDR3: TGTGCCAGTCATCAATCATGGGTATTGGAGACCCAGTACTTC. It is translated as CASHQSWVLETQYF.